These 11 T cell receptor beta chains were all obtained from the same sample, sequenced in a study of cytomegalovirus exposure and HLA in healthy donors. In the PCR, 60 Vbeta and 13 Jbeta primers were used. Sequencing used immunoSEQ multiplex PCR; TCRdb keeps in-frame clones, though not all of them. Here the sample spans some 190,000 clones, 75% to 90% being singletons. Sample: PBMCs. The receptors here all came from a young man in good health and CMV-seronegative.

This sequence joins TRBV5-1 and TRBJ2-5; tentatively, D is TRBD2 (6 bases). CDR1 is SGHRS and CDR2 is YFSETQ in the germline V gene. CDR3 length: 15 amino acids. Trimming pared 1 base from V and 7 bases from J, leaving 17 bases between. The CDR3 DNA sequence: TGCGCCAGCAGCTTGTACGAGGGAGGCACCGGGACCCAGTACTTC. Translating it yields CASSLYEGGTGTQYF.

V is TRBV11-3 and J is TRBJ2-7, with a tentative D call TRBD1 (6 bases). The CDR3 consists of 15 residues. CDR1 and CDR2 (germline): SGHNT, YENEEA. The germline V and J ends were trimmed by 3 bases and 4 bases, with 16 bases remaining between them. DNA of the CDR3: TGTGCCAGCAGCTTCCCCCCAGGTCAGGGGTACGAGCAGTACTTC. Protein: CASSFPPGQGYEQYF.

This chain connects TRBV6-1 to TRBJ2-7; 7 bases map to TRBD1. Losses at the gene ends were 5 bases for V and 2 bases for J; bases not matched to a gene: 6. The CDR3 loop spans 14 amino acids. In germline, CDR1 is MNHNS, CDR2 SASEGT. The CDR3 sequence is CASSLRQGAYEQYF. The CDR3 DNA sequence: TGTGCCAGCAGTCTCAGACAGGGCGCCTACGAGCAGTACTTC.

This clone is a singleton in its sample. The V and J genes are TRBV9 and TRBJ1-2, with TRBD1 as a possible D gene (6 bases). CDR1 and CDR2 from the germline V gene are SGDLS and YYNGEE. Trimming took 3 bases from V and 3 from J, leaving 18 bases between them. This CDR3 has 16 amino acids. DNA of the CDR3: TGTGCCAGCAGCGACAGGACAGACCAATTTTACTATGGCTACACCTTC. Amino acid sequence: CASSDRTDQFYYGYTF.

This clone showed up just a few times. The CDR3 nucleotides are TGTGCCTGGGGGACAGGGAATACCTACGAGCAGTACTTC. Protein product: CAWGTGNTYEQYF. The genes are TRBV30 and TRBJ2-7; TRBD1 aligns across 9 bases. CDR1 is GTSNPN, CDR2 SVGIG, per germline (reference sequence). There are 13 residues in the CDR3. V was clipped by 5 bases and J by 2 bases; unmatched bases: 4.

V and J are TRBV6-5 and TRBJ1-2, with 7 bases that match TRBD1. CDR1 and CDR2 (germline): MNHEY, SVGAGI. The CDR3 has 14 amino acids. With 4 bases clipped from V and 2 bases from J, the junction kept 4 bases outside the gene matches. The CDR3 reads CASSLDRKNYGYTF. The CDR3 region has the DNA TGTGCCAGCAGTTTGGACAGGAAAAACTATGGCTACACCTTC.

The CDR3: CASSFRGIPNTEAFF. Here the CDR3 DNA reads TGCGCCAGCAGCTTTCGGGGGATTCCGAACACTGAAGCTTTCTTT. The chain uses TRBV5-1 and TRBJ1-1; TRBD1 is a possible D gene (5 bases). Germline V CDR1 and CDR2: SGHRS, YFSETQ. The CDR3 totals 15 residues. V lost 2 bases, J lost 1 base, and 12 bases lay in between.

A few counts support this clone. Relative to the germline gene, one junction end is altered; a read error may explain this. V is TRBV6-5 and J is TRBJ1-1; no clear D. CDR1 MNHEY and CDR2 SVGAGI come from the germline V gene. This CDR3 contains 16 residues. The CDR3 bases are TGTGCCAGCAGTTACTCGAGCCGGCAATTCTTGACTGGAGCTTTCTTT. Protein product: CASSYSSRQFLTGAFF.

The CDR3 is CASSNGQEGGQPQHF. The CDR3 region has the DNA TGTGCCAGCTCAAACGGACAGGAAGGGGGTCAGCCCCAGCATTTT. This rearrangement joins TRBV18 to TRBJ1-5, with 7 bases aligning to TRBD1. There are 15 residues in the CDR3. V was clipped by 5 bases and J by 6 bases; unmatched bases: 10. Germline CDR1 KGHSH, CDR2 LQKENI. Full variable domain (rest looked up from reference TRBV18 and TRBJ1-5): NAGVMQNPRHLVRRRGQEARLRCSPMKGHSHVYWYRQLPEEGLKFMVYLQKENIIDESGMPKERFSAEFPKEGPSILRIQQVVRGDSAAYFCASSNGQEGGQPQHFGDGTRLSIL.

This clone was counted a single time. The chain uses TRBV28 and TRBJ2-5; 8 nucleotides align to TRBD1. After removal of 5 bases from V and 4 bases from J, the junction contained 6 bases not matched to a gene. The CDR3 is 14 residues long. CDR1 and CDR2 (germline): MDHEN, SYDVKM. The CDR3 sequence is CASSVPGQAETQYF. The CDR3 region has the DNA TGTGCCAGCAGTGTGCCGGGACAGGCAGAGACCCAGTACTTC.

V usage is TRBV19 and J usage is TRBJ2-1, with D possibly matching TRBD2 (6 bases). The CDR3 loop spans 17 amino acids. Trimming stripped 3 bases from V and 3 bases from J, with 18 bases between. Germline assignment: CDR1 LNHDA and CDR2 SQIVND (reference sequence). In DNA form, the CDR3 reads TGTGCCAGTAGTATTGGAGGGGCCGGGAACCGCTACAATGAGCAGTTCTTC. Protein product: CASSIGGAGNRYNEQFF.